A single count supports the clone carrying this TCR beta chain. From germline, CDR1 is SQVTM and CDR2 ANQGSEA. The CDR3 is 15 residues long. Trimming took 7 bases from V and 0 from J; bases not matched to a gene: 11. Sequenced by immunoSEQ multiplex PCR; TCRdb stores in-frame clones only, minus some. The table lists tens of thousands of clones, roughly 70% of them singletons. This sample stems from a study of blood T cell repertoires in COVID-19. The gene calls are TRBV29-1 and TRBJ2-7; the match to TRBD1 covers 8 bases. Sequenced sample: peripheral blood. The receptor was isolated from a man between 65 and 85 years old with COVID-19, enrolled during active disease. DNA of the CDR3: TGCAGCGCCGTGACAGGGGCGGCCTTCTCCTACGAGCAGTACTTC. It translates to CSAVTGAAFSYEQYF.